What follows are 25 T cell receptor beta chains derived from one specimen sequenced in a study of graft-versus-host responses after intestinal transplantation. Sequencing was performed with immunoSEQ multiplex PCR; in TCRdb, only in-frame clones are kept and a portion is missing. The data contain about 7,400 clones, around 63% of them seen just once; the ten biggest clones take up around a fifth. Tissue processing of the graft released intraepithelial and lamina propria lymphocytes from it. The sample here was ileum tissue, taken approximately 35 weeks after intestinal transplantation. All receptors derive from a human patient who received an intestinal transplant, so some T cells may come from the graft donor.

The chain links TRBV6-5 to TRBJ2-4, with no clear D. Germline CDR1 and CDR2: MNHEY and SVGAGI. Trimming removed 4 bases from V and 1 base from J, with 8 bases in between. This CDR3 contains 14 residues. CDR3 sequence: CASSLQSAKNIQYF. CDR3 coding DNA: TGTGCCAGCAGTTTACAGTCGGCCAAAAACATTCAGTACTTC.

The sample holds a few counts of this clone. The rearrangement joins TRBV6-6 to TRBJ1-5; D ambiguous. CDR3 length: 16 amino acids. Germline CDR1 reads MNHNY; CDR2 reads SVGAGI (reference sequence). The ends were cut back, 8 bases at V and 4 bases at J, with 21 bases in the middle. CDR3 in amino acids: CASGLWTGDANQPQHF. Here the CDR3 DNA reads TGTGCCAGCGGCCTCTGGACGGGAGACGCTAATCAGCCCCAGCATTTT.

The CDR3 coding sequence is TGTGCCAGCAGTTGGGGCGGGACAGGGGGCAATGAGCAGTTCTTC. It specifies CASSWGGTGGNEQFF. The chain carries TRBV27 and TRBJ2-1; 11 nucleotides line up with TRBD1. The junction had 5 bases not matched to a gene; V was cut back by 4 bases and J by 6 bases. The CDR3 has 15 residues. Looked up from germline, CDR1 is MNHEY and CDR2 is SMNVEV (reference sequence).

The rearrangement joins TRBV6-1 to TRBJ2-1; 9 nucleotides agree with TRBD2. The CDR3 extends over 15 amino acids. Per germline, CDR1 MNHNS and CDR2 SASEGT. V was pared by 2 bases and J by 6 bases, with 5 bases of the junction left unmatched. The CDR3 protein is CASSEWAGGTNEQFF. CDR3 bases: TGTGCCAGCAGTGAATGGGCGGGGGGGACCAATGAGCAGTTCTTC.

This clone is labeled as large. CDR3 region: CASSETASDTQYF. The CDR3, as DNA: TGTGCCAGCAGCGAAACAGCTTCGGATACGCAGTATTTT. J is TRBJ2-3 and V is TRBV7-6; no clear D gene. Germline V gene lookup returns CDR1 SGHVS and CDR2 FNYEAQ. The length of the CDR3 is 13 residues. V was shortened by 5 bases and J by 6 bases, with 12 bases between the two germline ends.

This chain links TRBV6-6 with TRBJ1-1; 7 bases are a match to TRBD1. Germline CDR1 is MNHNY and CDR2 is SVGAGI (reference sequence). The CDR3 contains 13 residues. The ends lost 2 bases at V and 10 bases at J; junction bases unmatched: 7. The CDR3 sequence: CASSYRDREGAFF. DNA of the CDR3: TGTGCCAGCAGTTACCGAGACAGGGAGGGAGCTTTCTTT.

The rearrangement joins TRBV19 to TRBJ1-5; D is uncertain. Trimming removed 3 bases at V and 3 bases at J, with 12 bases between. The germline gives CDR1 LNHDA, CDR2 SQIVND (reference sequence). This CDR3 comprises 15 residues. CDR3 DNA sequence: TGTGCCAGTAGTATCACTTACAGTTCCAATCAGCCCCAGCATTTT. The encoded protein is CASSITYSSNQPQHF.

The chain carries TRBV7-2 and TRBJ1-2, with D uncertain. Germline CDR1 SGHTA, CDR2 FQGNSA. There are 12 residues in the CDR3. Trimming pared 1 base from V and 5 bases from J, leaving 5 bases between. The CDR3 loop reads CASSLDGYGYTF. Written as DNA, the CDR3 is TGTGCCAGCAGCTTAGACGGATATGGCTACACCTTC.

The chain links TRBV2 to TRBJ2-1; D is possibly TRBD1 or TRBD2 (5 bases each). Germline-derived CDR1 and CDR2 are SNHLY and FYNNEI. The CDR3 extends over 13 amino acids. V was clipped by 11 bases and J by 1 base, with 12 bases between them. CDR3 residues: CASRGESYNEQFF. The CDR3 bases are TGTGCCTCACGAGGGGAATCCTACAATGAGCAGTTCTTC. Combining the CDR3 with reference TRBV2 and TRBJ2-1 gives the whole variable domain EPEVTQTPSHQVTQMGQEVILRCVPISNHLYFYWYRQILGQKVEFLVSFYNNEISEKSEIFDDQFSVERPDGSNFTLKIRSTKLEDSAMYFCASRGESYNEQFFGPGTRLTVL.

The V gene is TRBV7-9, the J gene TRBJ2-3; TRBD2 matches at 11 bases. With V trimmed by 0 bases and J by 0 bases, 5 bases remained unmatched. CDR3 length equals 18 residues. Germline CDR1 SEHNR, CDR2 FQNEAQ (reference sequence). CDR3 DNA sequence: TGTGCCAGCAGCTTAGCCGATCGGACTAGCGGGAGCACAGATACGCAGTATTTT. Translated, it gives CASSLADRTSGSTDTQYF.

J is TRBJ1-3 and V is TRBV10-3; possibly TRBD1 for D (6 bases). The V end was cut by 10 bases, the J end by 1 base, with 11 bases between. Per the germline V gene, CDR1 is ENHRY and CDR2 is SYGVKD. The CDR3 has 13 amino acids. As DNA, the CDR3 is TGTGCCACCAGGGGAGGATCTGGAAACACCATATATTTT. This sequence encodes CATRGGSGNTIYF.

This chain connects TRBV7-2 to TRBJ2-1; D remains unclear. The germline gives CDR1 SGHTA, CDR2 FQGNSA. There are 12 residues in the CDR3. V dropped 6 bases and J dropped 0 bases, with 3 bases sitting between them. The chain's CDR3 is CASRLSYNEQFF. CDR3 sequence (DNA): TGTGCCAGCAGACTCTCCTACAATGAGCAGTTCTTC.

By proportion, this clone is medium-sized. The chain uses TRBV10-2 and TRBJ1-5; D not certain. Trimming shortened V by 2 bases and J by 6 bases, and 8 bases separated the two germline ends. This CDR3 has 13 residues. CDR1 is WSHSY, CDR2 SAAADI, per germline. The CDR3 nucleotides are TGCGCCAGCAGTGAGGTGCGGGGTCAGCCCCAGCATTTT. Translation gives CASSEVRGQPQHF.

The rearrangement uses TRBV4-1 and TRBJ1-2, with 8 bases fitting TRBD1. CDR1 is MGHRA, CDR2 YSYEKL, per germline. The CDR3 runs 15 residues. Losses at the gene ends were 4 bases for V and 4 bases for J; bases not matched to a gene: 8. In DNA form, the CDR3 reads TGCGCCAGCAGCCCCGGACAGGGCTTCGGCTATGGCTACACCTTC. Residues: CASSPGQGFGYGYTF.

The chain employs TRBV13 and TRBJ2-1; no clear D. The CDR3 contains 12 residues. Germline CDR1 and CDR2: PRHDT and FYEKMQ (reference sequence). Trimming took 2 bases from V and 5 from J, leaving 4 bases between them. Written as DNA, the CDR3 is TGTGCCAGCAGCTTATCCGACAATGAGCAGTTCTTC. As protein: CASSLSDNEQFF. Combining the CDR3 with reference TRBV13 and TRBJ2-1 gives the whole variable domain AAGVIQSPRHLIKEKRETATLKCYPIPRHDTVYWYQQGPGQDPQFLISFYEKMQSDKGSIPDRFSAQQFSDYHSELNMSSLELGDSALYFCASSLSDNEQFFGPGTRLTVL.

The gene calls are TRBV27 and TRBJ2-5, with 7 nucleotides matching TRBD1. The CDR3 covers 16 residues. Germline CDR1 MNHEY, CDR2 SMNVEV (reference sequence). The V and J ends lost 0 bases and 1 base, in that order; junction bases with no gene match: 5. This CDR3 is CASSLSGQFLQETQYF. For the CDR3, the DNA is TGTGCCAGCAGTTTATCGGGACAGTTTCTCCAAGAGACCCAGTACTTC.

In this sample, this clone turned up a few times. CDR3 loop: CASGPEGSNYGYTF. The DNA for the CDR3 is TGTGCCAGTGGCCCTGAGGGATCTAACTATGGCTACACCTTC. The V call is TRBV6-1, the J call TRBJ1-2; D is ambiguous. Between the trimmed V and J ends, which lost 9 bases and 0 bases, there was a span of 14 bases. Germline loops: CDR1 MNHNS, CDR2 SASEGT. This CDR3 has 14 residues.

The CDR3 is CASSLRQGWSNQPQHF. The CDR3 region has the DNA TGTGCCAGCAGTCTACGACAGGGGTGGAGCAATCAGCCCCAGCATTTT. The gene calls are TRBV28 and TRBJ1-5, with 8 bases fitting TRBD1. After removal of 5 bases from V and 1 base from J, the junction contained 7 bases not matched to a gene. CDR1 MDHEN and CDR2 SYDVKM come from the germline V gene. This CDR3 comprises 16 residues. The entire variable domain, with the rest obtained from reference TRBV28 and TRBJ1-5, is as follows: DVKVTQSSRYLVKRTGEKVFLECVQDMDHENMFWYRQDPGLGLRLIYFSYDVKMKEKGDIPEGYSVSREKKERFSLILESASTNQTSMYLCASSLRQGWSNQPQHFGDGTRLSIL.

V is TRBV6-5 and J is TRBJ2-7; D is undetermined. Trimming left V 6 bases short and J 0 bases short, with 9 bases between. Germline loops: CDR1 MNHEY, CDR2 SVGAGI. The CDR3 is made up of 13 amino acids. The CDR3 region has the DNA TGTGCCAGCAGGCTGACAAGCTCCTACGAGCAGTACGTC. Amino acid sequence: CASRLTSSYEQYV.

The chain is built from TRBV6-1 and TRBJ2-7, with D tentatively TRBD2 (6 bases). Germline loops: CDR1 MNHNS, CDR2 SASEGT. V was pared by 1 base and J by 0 bases, with 7 bases between. The CDR3 covers 14 residues. CDR3: CASSEGRGSYEQYV. The CDR3, as DNA: TGTGCCAGCAGTGAAGGGCGGGGCTCCTACGAGCAGTACGTC.

This chain connects TRBV5-1 to TRBJ1-1; no clear D gene. There are 14 residues in the CDR3. Per the germline V gene, CDR1 is SGHRS and CDR2 is YFSETQ. V dropped 0 bases and J dropped 5 bases, with 11 bases sitting between them. The CDR3 DNA is TGCGCCAGCAGCTTGGACAGATCTCCAACTGAAGCTTTCTTT. Translating it yields CASSLDRSPTEAFF.

V usage is TRBV6-1 and J usage is TRBJ1-2; D possibly corresponds to TRBD1 (6 bases). Germline loops: CDR1 MNHNS, CDR2 SASEGT. V was pared by 10 bases and J by 4 bases, with 16 bases between. The CDR3 extends over 13 amino acids. The CDR3 sequence is CATRTETIYGYTF. CDR3 nucleotide sequence: TGTGCCACCCGGACAGAAACTATCTATGGCTACACCTTC.

The chain uses TRBV6-1 and TRBJ1-1; D not resolved. V was shortened by 2 bases and J by 1 base, with 5 bases between the two germline ends. This CDR3 region has 13 residues. Germline CDR1 MNHNS, CDR2 SASEGT. The chain's CDR3 is CASSEKENTEAFF. The CDR3 coding sequence is TGTGCCAGCAGTGAAAAGGAGAACACTGAAGCTTTCTTT.

This chain joins TRBV4-3 and TRBJ2-1; TRBD2 agrees at 7 bases. This CDR3 is built from 16 residues. V was clipped by 3 bases and J by 4 bases; unmatched bases: 9. CDR1 and CDR2 from the germline V gene are LGHNA and YSLEER. This chain's CDR3 is CASSQVPLGGYNEQFF. CDR3 coding DNA: TGCGCCAGCAGCCAGGTCCCCCTGGGGGGGTACAATGAGCAGTTCTTC.

The chain carries TRBV5-1 and TRBJ2-7, with TRBD1 matching 8 bases. Trimming cost V 5 bases and J 4 bases; bases outside gene matches: 11. Germline assignment: CDR1 SGHRS and CDR2 YFSETQ. This CDR3 is 15 amino acids long. Here the CDR3 reads CASSYGQGRLYEQYF. The CDR3 region has the DNA TGCGCCAGCAGTTATGGACAGGGAAGATTGTACGAGCAGTACTTC.